The rows below give T cell receptor beta chains drawn from one sample of a study of T cell changes during pregnancy in multiple sclerosis. The protocol was immunoSEQ multiplex PCR, while the TCRdb copy is restricted to in-frame clones and leaves out a portion. The table records about 60,000 clones, about 91% of them present only once. Specimen: peripheral blood, collected in the first trimester of pregnancy. These receptors all stem from a female donor with multiple sclerosis, enrolled in a pregnancy study. Both conserved end residues are part of each CDR3. A D gene is named only where the DNA matches it firmly. Clone size appears in some rows only: once, few, many, or a class for an expanded clone.

CDR3aa	CDR3nt	abundance	d_gene	v_gene	j_gene
CASSPLHSRLGNQPQHF	TGTGCCAGCTCACCACTGCACAGTAGGCTTGGCAATCAGCCCCAGCATTTT	-	-	TRBV18	TRBJ1-5
CASSVDVRYQETQYF	TGTGCCAGCAGCGTAGATGTCCGATACCAAGAGACCCAGTACTTC	-	-	TRBV6-1	TRBJ2-5
CASSPGQVSYEQYF	TGTGCCAGTAGTCCGGGACAGGTCTCCTACGAGCAGTACTTC	-	TRBD1	TRBV19	TRBJ2-7
CASSSRLARNIQYF	TGTGCCAGCAGCTCACGACTAGCGCGGAACATTCAGTACTTC	-	TRBD2	TRBV11-2	TRBJ2-4
CASSQGTGGETQYF	TGCGCCAGCAGCCAGGGGACAGGGGGAGAGACCCAGTACTTC	-	TRBD1	TRBV4-3	TRBJ2-5
CASSTRGYIEAFF	TGTGCCAGCTCAACGCGGGGGTACATTGAAGCTTTCTTT	-	-	TRBV6-5	TRBJ1-1
CASSLARTGSGSYNEQFF	TGTGCCAGCAGCTTGGCCAGGACAGGGTCGGGGTCCTACAATGAGCAGTTCTTC	-	TRBD1	TRBV5-4	TRBJ2-1
CASSSGLAGAHQETQYF	TGTGCCAGCAGCTCGGGACTAGCGGGGGCTCACCAAGAGACCCAGTACTTC	-	TRBD2	TRBV5-8	TRBJ2-5
CASSPLLYEQYF	TGTGCCAGCAGCCCCCTTCTCTACGAGCAGTACTTC	-	-	TRBV7-9	TRBJ2-7
CASIKGARDTEAFF	TGCGCCAGCATCAAGGGGGCCAGGGACACTGAAGCTTTCTTT	once	TRBD1	TRBV10-1	TRBJ1-1
CASSLQGVDGNTIYF	TGTGCCAGCAGCTTGCAGGGGGTCGACGGAAACACCATATATTTT	-	TRBD1	TRBV5-4	TRBJ1-3
CASSITGYSNQPQHF	TGTGCCAGCAGCATTACAGGGTATAGCAATCAGCCCCAGCATTTT	-	-	TRBV5-6	TRBJ1-5
CASSLDVGGNYGYTF	TGTGCCAGCAGCTTAGATGTGGGCGGGAACTATGGCTACACCTTC	-	-	TRBV7-8	TRBJ1-2
CASRTTPSTDTQYF	TGTGCCAGCAGGACAACCCCTAGCACAGATACGCAGTATTTT	-	-	TRBV2	TRBJ2-3
CASSAHQGNENTIYF	TGTGCCAGCTCAGCACACCAGGGGAATGAAAACACCATATATTTT	-	-	TRBV18	TRBJ1-3
CASSETSSTDTQYF	TGTGCCAGCAGCGAGACAAGTAGCACAGATACGCAGTATTTT	-	-	TRBV7-6	TRBJ2-3
CASSQLAKDTQYF	TGCGCCAGCAGCCAACTAGCAAAAGATACGCAGTATTTT	-	-	TRBV4-3	TRBJ2-3
CASSSRGGTGSYEQYF	TGTGCCAGCAGCTCCCGGGGGGGGACAGGGTCCTACGAGCAGTACTTC	-	-	TRBV7-8	TRBJ2-7
CASSLGANSETQYF	TGTGCCAGCAGCTTGGGGGCTAACAGCGAGACCCAGTACTTC	-	-	TRBV5-6	TRBJ2-5
CASSKVAQGIRYTF	-	once	-	TRBV21-1	TRBJ1-2
CASSRGGAGETQYF	TGTGCCAGCAGCCGCGGGGGGGCGGGAGAGACCCAGTACTTC	-	TRBD2	TRBV7-3	TRBJ2-5
CASSEGGVSNQPQHF	TGTGCCAGCAGTGAAGGGGGCGTAAGCAATCAGCCCCAGCATTTT	-	-	TRBV2	TRBJ1-5
CASSLDRRLNTIYF	TGTGCCAGCAGCTTAGACAGGCGCCTGAACACCATATATTTT	-	-	TRBV7-2	TRBJ1-3
CSAGGADSRWEQYF	TGCAGCGCTGGGGGGGCGGACTCTCGGTGGGAGCAGTACTTC	-	-	TRBV29-1	TRBJ2-7
CASSIEQGPFSLYF	TGTGCCAGTAGTATAGAACAGGGGCCCTTCTCCCTCTACTTC	once	TRBD1	TRBV19	TRBJ2-7